This T cell receptor beta chain is drawn from a study of cytomegalovirus exposure and HLA in healthy donors. The PCR employed 60 Vbeta primers together with 13 Jbeta primers. Sequencing used immunoSEQ multiplex PCR; TCRdb keeps in-frame clones, though not all of them. The sample lists over 150,000 clones, over 75% occurring once. Trimming stripped 7 bases from V and 15 bases from J, with 16 bases between. Germline CDR1 and CDR2: DFQATT and SNEGSKA (reference sequence). This CDR3 comprises 10 residues. The sequenced sample was PBMCs. The gene calls are TRBV20-1 and TRBJ2-4; tentative D call: TRBD1 (5 bases). This TCR came from a woman in her fifties or sixties in good health and CMV-seropositive. The CDR3 region is CSVLGHLWYF. Here the CDR3 DNA reads TGCAGTGTCCTCGGACATCTTTGGTACTTC.